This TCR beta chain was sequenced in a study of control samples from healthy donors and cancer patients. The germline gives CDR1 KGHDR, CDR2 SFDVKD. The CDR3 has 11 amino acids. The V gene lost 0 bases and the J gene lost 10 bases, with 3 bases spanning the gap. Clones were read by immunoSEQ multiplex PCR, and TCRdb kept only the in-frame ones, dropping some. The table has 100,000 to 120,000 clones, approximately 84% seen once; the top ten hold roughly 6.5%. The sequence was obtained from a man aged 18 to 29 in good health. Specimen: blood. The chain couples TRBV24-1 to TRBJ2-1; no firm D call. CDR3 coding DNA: TGTGCCACCAGTGATTTGGAAGAGCAGTTCTTC. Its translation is CATSDLEEQFF.